This TCR beta chain was sequenced for a study of CD8 T cells in Susac syndrome. RNA was extracted with the RNeasy kit, and a quantity of roughly 0.45 to 1 ug was reverse transcribed using random hexamers. MiXCR, run by TCRdb on the immunoSEQ multiplex PCR reads, gives a single entry per CDR3 protein. The data hold some 400,000 distinct CDR3 sequences, with more than 70% observed a single time. CD8+ and CD4+ blood T cells underwent TCR beta sequencing. The multiple sclerosis control group comprised treatment-naive patients with stable or active relapsing-remitting disease. The clonotype comes from a human donor with multiple sclerosis. Sequencing was done on a sample of CD8+ T cells from PBMCs.

The CDR3 nucleotides read TGTGCCAGCAGTTTTATCGGGACTAGCGATACAGATACGCAGTATTTT. This gives the protein CASSFIGTSDTDTQYF. The chain links TRBV27 to TRBJ2-3; 10 nucleotides match TRBD2. J gave up 3 bases and V 3 bases, and 6 bases lay outside the gene matches. The CDR3 length is 16 residues. The V gene's germline CDR1 is MNHEY and CDR2 SMNVEV (reference sequence).